This passage covers 2 T cell receptor beta chains from one sample sequenced in a study of cytomegalovirus exposure and HLA in healthy donors. The study ran its PCR with 60 Vbeta and 13 Jbeta primers. Assay: immunoSEQ multiplex PCR; the TCRdb copy retains only in-frame clones and omits some. The repertoire has about 280,000 clones, 85% to 90% of them found once; the top ten carry approximately 2%. The sample comprised PBMCs. The receptors derive from a woman between 18 and 30 years old in good health and CMV-seronegative.

The chain employs TRBV29-1 and TRBJ1-1; 9 bases map to TRBD1. V lost 7 bases, J lost 5 bases, and 8 bases stayed unmatched. The V gene's germline CDR1 is SQVTM and CDR2 ANQGSEA. The CDR3 is 13 amino acids. The CDR3 DNA reads TGCAGCGCGTGGGACAGGGAGAGGACTGAAGCTTTCTTT. Amino acids: CSAWDRERTEAFF.

The genes are TRBV30 and TRBJ1-2; no firm D call. The CDR3 loop spans 16 amino acids. V gave up 5 bases and J gave up 0 bases, with 19 bases separating them. CDR1 and CDR2 from the germline V gene are GTSNPN and SVGIG (reference sequence). The DNA for the CDR3 is TGTGCCTGGGCCCGGGTCCTTACATTAGCTAACTATGGCTACACCTTC. The encoded protein is CAWARVLTLANYGYTF.